These T cell receptor beta chains were read from a single sample in a study of blood T cell repertoires in COVID-19. Clones were sequenced by immunoSEQ multiplex PCR, and TCRdb holds only the in-frame ones, with some missing. The table records 210,000 or so clones, nearly 90% of them present only once. The specimen was peripheral blood. These TCRs come from a young woman who had recovered from COVID-19. Each CDR3 is given with its conserved first and last residue. Each record gives: V gene, D gene, clone size, J gene, CDR3 DNA, CDR3 protein. The D gene is left open where the match is weak. Clone size is shown for a subset of rows, as once, few, many or a class of expanded clone.

TRBV4-1,.,.,TRBJ1-1,TGCGCCAGCAGCCAAGATAGTTCCGCCATGAACACTGAAGCTTTCTTT,CASSQDSSAMNTEAFF
TRBV30,TRBD1,.,TRBJ2-1,TGTGCCTGGAGGGGACAGGGGGAGACCTACAATGAGCAGTTCTTC,CAWRGQGETYNEQFF
TRBV21-1,.,once,TRBJ1-2,TGTGCCAGCAGCAAAGAGGTGAAGGGGGCAGCTGGCTACACCTTC,CASSKEVKGAAGYTF
TRBV5-4,.,.,TRBJ2-7,TGTGCCAGCAGCCCACGAGGGAGACCGGAAAACGAGCAGTACTTC,CASSPRGRPENEQYF
TRBV3-1/TRBV3-2,TRBD1,.,TRBJ1-1,TGTGCCAGCAGCCAAGATTGGGACAGTTCCTTGAACACTGAAGCTTTCTTT,CASSQDWDSSLNTEAFF
TRBV27,TRBD2,.,TRBJ2-3,TGTGCCAGCAGTTCCCTTCCCCGACTAGCGGGAAGGACAGATACGCAGTATTTT,CASSSLPRLAGRTDTQYF
TRBV19,.,.,TRBJ1-4,TGTGCCACCTTTGGGGAGGAAAAACTGTTTTTT,CATFGEEKLFF
TRBV6-5,.,.,TRBJ1-2,TGTGCCAGCAGACGACAGCAAACTATGACCCGCGGCTACACCTTC,CASRRQQTMTRGYTF
TRBV6-5,TRBD1,.,TRBJ1-2,TGTGCCAGCAGTTACGCGCCGGGACAGGGATGGGGCTACACCTTC,CASSYAPGQGWGYTF
TRBV2,TRBD2,.,TRBJ2-5,TGTGCCAGCAGAGAGTCCGGGACTAGCGTAGAGACCCAGTACTTC,CASRESGTSVETQYF
TRBV9,TRBD1,.,TRBJ1-6,TGTGCCAGCAACAGGGGGGATTCACCCCTCCACTTT,CASNRGDSPLHF
TRBV6-6,.,.,TRBJ2-7,TGTGCCAGCAGTTACAGCCAACTAGCTGGCGAGCAGTACTTC,CASSYSQLAGEQYF